This T cell receptor beta chain was retrieved from a study of OX40 agonist ivuxolimab in advanced cancers. Turning to this clone: Its matching antigen is unknown.

The protocol was immunoSEQ multiplex PCR, while the TCRdb copy is restricted to in-frame clones and leaves out a portion. In the table there are under 100,000 clones, 81% of which are singletons. CDR1 and CDR2 from the germline V gene are MNHEY and SMNVEV (reference sequence). The trim removed 3 bases at V and 3 bases at J, leaving 13 bases unmatched. The length of the CDR3 is 19 residues. Broader study findings: On average, CD8+ T cells had more expanded clones than CD4+.

The chain recombines TRBV27 with TRBJ2-3, with 12 nucleotides matching TRBD1. The source was CD4+ or CD8+ T cells sorted from blood, collected in a trial of the OX40 agonist ivuxolimab. The TCR originated in an adult with an advanced solid tumor such as melanoma, head and neck, liver or kidney cancer. The CDR3 DNA is TGTGCCAGCAGTTTTCCGGGACAGGGGGCCGAGGGTGGGACAGATACGCAGTATTTT. As protein: CASSFPGQGAEGGTDTQYF.